Detailed here is one T cell receptor beta chain. Trimming cost V 6 bases and J 0 bases; bases outside gene matches: 12. The length of the CDR3 is 19 residues. CDR1 DFQATT and CDR2 SNEGSKA come from the germline V gene (reference sequence). These data originate in a study of blood T cells in healthy people across ages. Then a second PCR, running about 6 to 12 cycles, was carried out with a sample-barcoded 5' primer and a J-beta primer mix. TCRdb recomputed calls from the 5' RACE reads with MiXCR, one row per CDR3 protein. Of just under 550,000 distinct CDR3 sequences in the sample, less than 25% were seen once. The data were also submitted as part of a second study, on T cells of mothers and their children. That paper states: Over 10 million reads per mother and 2.5 million to 3.5 million per child were obtained.

The genes are TRBV20-1 and TRBJ2-2; 14 bases align to TRBD2. This receptor was identified in a boy aged 5-17 years in good health. The sample was blood. CDR3 region: CSAEGTSGGPFANTGELFF. In nucleotides, the CDR3 is TGCAGTGCGGAGGGGACTAGCGGGGGCCCGTTCGCGAACACCGGGGAGCTGTTTTTT.